A selection of T cell receptor beta chains follows, all from one sample in a study of tissue T cells after allogeneic stem cell transplantation. TCRdb's copy holds only in-frame clones and misses some; the assay was immunoSEQ multiplex PCR. The table has 20,000 to 30,000 clones, roughly 80% seen once. Source: tissue from the ileum, taken at autopsy. Every receptor here comes from a female donor at least 60 years old with lung cancer. CDR3s include the opening cysteine and the closing phenylalanine or tryptophan. Fields, in order: V gene, J gene, clone size, D gene, CDR3 length, CDR3 DNA, CDR3 protein. The D gene is left open where the match is weak. The listing skips clone size in some rows; elsewhere it reads once, few, many or a size class.

v_call: TRBV6-5; j_call: TRBJ2-7; clone_size: NA; d_call: TRBD1; cdr3_length: 12; cdr3_nt: TGTGCCAGCGGACAGGGGCCCTACGAGCAGTACTTC; cdr3_aa: CASGQGPYEQYF
v_call: TRBV6-5; j_call: TRBJ2-6; clone_size: NA; d_call: NA; cdr3_length: 14; cdr3_nt: TGTGCCAGCAGTTACGGCTCTGGGGCCAACGTCCTGACTTTC; cdr3_aa: CASSYGSGANVLTF
v_call: TRBV30; j_call: TRBJ2-1; clone_size: few; d_call: NA; cdr3_length: 15; cdr3_nt: TGTGCCTGGAGTGTACGAGGTACCCCTTACAATGAGCAGTTCTTC; cdr3_aa: CAWSVRGTPYNEQFF
v_call: TRBV30; j_call: TRBJ2-1; clone_size: NA; d_call: NA; cdr3_length: 17; cdr3_nt: TGTGCCTGGAGTGTAAAGGGTCTCGGTGCAGAGCACAATGAGCAGTTCTTC; cdr3_aa: CAWSVKGLGAEHNEQFF
v_call: TRBV30; j_call: TRBJ2-7; clone_size: NA; d_call: NA; cdr3_length: 13; cdr3_nt: TGTGCCTGGGGCACAGGGTATGGCTACGAGCAGTACTTC; cdr3_aa: CAWGTGYGYEQYF
v_call: TRBV6-6; j_call: TRBJ1-5; clone_size: NA; d_call: NA; cdr3_length: 13; cdr3_nt: TGTGCCAGCAGGGACTTTAGCAATCAGCCCCAGCATTTT; cdr3_aa: CASRDFSNQPQHF
v_call: TRBV29-1; j_call: TRBJ1-4; clone_size: once; d_call: NA; cdr3_length: 13; cdr3_nt: TGCAGCGGGCAGAGACAGTCGCATGAAAAACTGTTTTTT; cdr3_aa: CSGQRQSHEKLFF
v_call: TRBV18; j_call: TRBJ2-7; clone_size: NA; d_call: NA; cdr3_length: 13; cdr3_nt: TGTGCCAGGACTCAACATTACCTTTACGAGCAGTACTTC; cdr3_aa: CARTQHYLYEQYF
v_call: TRBV7-2; j_call: TRBJ1-1; clone_size: few; d_call: TRBD1; cdr3_length: 13; cdr3_nt: TGTGCCAGCAGCATACAGGGGATTTTTGGAGCTTTCTTT; cdr3_aa: CASSIQGIFGAFF
v_call: TRBV7-7; j_call: TRBJ2-5; clone_size: few; d_call: NA; cdr3_length: 15; cdr3_nt: TGTGCTAGCAGCCGTCACCTGGAGGAACAGGAGACCCAGTACTTC; cdr3_aa: CASSRHLEEQETQYF
v_call: TRBV5-1; j_call: TRBJ2-3; clone_size: NA; d_call: NA; cdr3_length: 16; cdr3_nt: TGCGCCAGCAGCAGACAGGCTTCCCAAAGCACAGATACGCAGTATTTT; cdr3_aa: CASSRQASQSTDTQYF
v_call: TRBV6-5; j_call: TRBJ2-7; clone_size: once; d_call: TRBD1; cdr3_length: 14; cdr3_nt: TGTGCCAGCAGTTCCACAGGGGGCTACGGCGAGCAGTACTTC; cdr3_aa: CASSSTGGYGEQYF
v_call: TRBV29-1; j_call: TRBJ1-5; clone_size: NA; d_call: NA; cdr3_length: 13; cdr3_nt: TGCACAATTCTCAACCCCAGCATTCAGCCCCAGCATTTT; cdr3_aa: CTILNPSIQPQHF
v_call: TRBV9; j_call: TRBJ2-5; clone_size: NA; d_call: NA; cdr3_length: 15; cdr3_nt: TGTGCCAGCAGCGCACAGACTAGATTCCAAGAGACCCAGTACTTC; cdr3_aa: CASSAQTRFQETQYF
v_call: TRBV24-1; j_call: TRBJ2-1; clone_size: NA; d_call: TRBD1; cdr3_length: 16; cdr3_nt: TGTGCCACCAGTGATTTTAACACAGGGGGGTTGAATGAGCAGTTCTTC; cdr3_aa: CATSDFNTGGLNEQFF
v_call: TRBV6-5; j_call: TRBJ2-7; clone_size: NA; d_call: NA; cdr3_length: 14; cdr3_nt: TGTGCCAGCACCACCGGGACGGTCTTCTCCGAGCAGTACTTC; cdr3_aa: CASTTGTVFSEQYF
v_call: TRBV11-1; j_call: TRBJ1-3; clone_size: NA; d_call: TRBD1; cdr3_length: 15; cdr3_nt: TGTGCCAGCAGCTTAGCCGGGACAGCTGGAAACACCATATATTTT; cdr3_aa: CASSLAGTAGNTIYF
v_call: TRBV2; j_call: TRBJ2-5; clone_size: NA; d_call: NA; cdr3_length: 12; cdr3_nt: TGTGCCAGCAGGATCGCGGGGGAGACCCAGTACTTC; cdr3_aa: CASRIAGETQYF
v_call: TRBV10-3; j_call: TRBJ1-1; clone_size: NA; d_call: NA; cdr3_length: 14; cdr3_nt: TGTGCCATCAGCATACAGGAATCTAACAGTGAAGCTTTCTTT; cdr3_aa: CAISIQESNSEAFF
v_call: TRBV5-1; j_call: TRBJ1-1; clone_size: once; d_call: NA; cdr3_length: 14; cdr3_nt: TGCGCCAGCAGCTTCGGACAGCTGGCCACTGAAGCTTTCTTT; cdr3_aa: CASSFGQLATEAFF
v_call: TRBV18; j_call: TRBJ1-1; clone_size: few; d_call: NA; cdr3_length: 14; cdr3_nt: TGTGCCAGCTCACCACCCCCCATGAACACTGAAGCTTTCTTT; cdr3_aa: CASSPPPMNTEAFF
v_call: TRBV29-1; j_call: TRBJ2-5; clone_size: NA; d_call: NA; cdr3_length: 11; cdr3_nt: TGCAGCGTCGTTACATCGGAGACCCAGTACTTC; cdr3_aa: CSVVTSETQYF
v_call: TRBV6-5; j_call: TRBJ2-1; clone_size: NA; d_call: TRBD2; cdr3_length: 15; cdr3_nt: TGTGCCAGCAGCTCTAGAGGCGGGGGGATAAATGAGCAGTTCTTC; cdr3_aa: CASSSRGGGINEQFF
v_call: TRBV30; j_call: TRBJ2-7; clone_size: few; d_call: NA; cdr3_length: 14; cdr3_nt: TGTGCCTGGAGTGCCGTTTCCGGACAGTACGAGCAGTACTTC; cdr3_aa: CAWSAVSGQYEQYF
v_call: TRBV7-2; j_call: TRBJ2-6; clone_size: NA; d_call: NA; cdr3_length: 18; cdr3_nt: TGTGCCAGCAGCTCCGGGACGCCCTCTTTCTCTGGGGCCAACGTCCTGACTTTC; cdr3_aa: CASSSGTPSFSGANVLTF
v_call: TRBV5-1; j_call: TRBJ1-1; clone_size: medium-sized; d_call: NA; cdr3_length: 15; cdr3_nt: TGCGCCAGCAGCTTGGGAGACTTACCGAACACTGAAGCTTTCTTT; cdr3_aa: CASSLGDLPNTEAFF
v_call: TRBV18; j_call: TRBJ2-1; clone_size: NA; d_call: TRBD1; cdr3_length: 14; cdr3_nt: TGTGCCAGCTCTCCCGACAGGGTTTACAATGAGCAGTTCTTC; cdr3_aa: CASSPDRVYNEQFF
v_call: TRBV29-1; j_call: TRBJ1-5; clone_size: few; d_call: NA; cdr3_length: 12; cdr3_nt: TGCAGCGTTGGGAGTTCCAATCAGCCCCAGCATTTT; cdr3_aa: CSVGSSNQPQHF
v_call: TRBV24-1; j_call: TRBJ2-3; clone_size: once; d_call: TRBD2; cdr3_length: 14; cdr3_nt: TGTGCCACCAGTGAGAGCGGGAGTGGTGGGACGCAGTATTTT; cdr3_aa: CATSESGSGGTQYF
v_call: TRBV18; j_call: TRBJ2-7; clone_size: NA; d_call: NA; cdr3_length: 14; cdr3_nt: TGTGCCAGCTCCACTCCGGACACCAACTACGAGCAGTACTTC; cdr3_aa: CASSTPDTNYEQYF
v_call: TRBV23-1; j_call: TRBJ2-7; clone_size: NA; d_call: TRBD2; cdr3_length: 17; cdr3_nt: TGCGCCAGCAGTCAACAACCCGCGGGGGGAAGGACCTACGAGCAGTACTTC; cdr3_aa: CASSQQPAGGRTYEQYF